The 5 T cell receptor beta chains presented below share a single source sample, sequenced in a study of preoperative IRX-2 immunotherapy in early breast cancer (dated by TCRdb to between 2018 and 2020). Per the publication, the treatment or condition label means: preoperative locoregional IRX-2 cytokine immunotherapy. The library relied on the immunoSEQ multiplex PCR assay. TCRdb stores this immuneACCESS table with in-frame sequences only. Part of the clones is absent; in the studies checked, under half of the shortfall reflects unresolved V genes, and no reason is known for the rest. The table for this sample lists fewer than 3,500 clones; approximately 69% of them were counted only once. The top ten clones comprise roughly 9% of the sample. Specimen: tumor tissue, collected before IRX-2 immunotherapy. Every receptor here comes from a human donor with breast cancer.

The chain is built from TRBV7-1 and TRBJ1-1; D gene uncertain. TRBV7-1 is identified as an open reading frame with a role that is uncertain. This CDR3 is built from 13 residues. The V and J ends lost 5 bases and 4 bases respectively, with 11 bases between them. The CDR3, as DNA: TGTGCCAGCAGCATCTTATTTAGCACTGAAGCTTTCTTT. Translated: CASSILFSTEAFF.

The chain couples TRBV1 to TRBJ2-1. TRBV1 is reported as a pseudogene. The CDR3 totals 16 residues. The CDR3 DNA is TGCGCCAGCAGCCGCTCAGGAGGGGGGTTGTACAATGAGCAGTTCTTC. It is translated as CASSRSGGGLYNEQFF.

This sequence joins TRBV19 and TRBJ2-3, with D unclear. Germline loops: CDR1 LNHDA, CDR2 SQIVND (reference sequence). Deletions cut 5 bases from V and 1 base from J, with 13 bases between. This CDR3 is built from 15 residues. The CDR3 DNA sequence: TGTGCCAGTAGTTCCCACAACGAACGCACAGATACGCAGTATTTT. It specifies CASSSHNERTDTQYF.

This rearrangement joins TRBV19 to TRBJ1-5, with D hard to call. Germline values: CDR1 LNHDA, CDR2 SQIVND (reference sequence). Trimming stripped 5 bases from V and 4 bases from J, with 9 bases between. The CDR3 has 13 residues. CDR3 DNA: TGTGCCAGTAGTCCTCAGGCAAATCAGCCCCAGCATTTT. As protein: CASSPQANQPQHF.

This clone has more than one count but fewer than ten. The chain combines TRBV28 with TRBJ1-4; TRBD1 might be the D (5 bases). This CDR3 is 14 amino acids long. Germline CDR1 is MDHEN and CDR2 is SYDVKM. V was trimmed by 7 bases and J by 8 bases, leaving 17 bases between them. CDR3 nucleotide sequence: TGTGCCAGCAAACGGGTCGGAGGGGCAGAAAAACTGTTTTTT. Its protein product is CASKRVGGAEKLFF.